The T cell receptor beta chain under discussion was sequenced for a study of regulatory T cells in long-lasting Graves disease (dated by TCRdb to the early 2020s). Describing the broader study: Newly diagnosed Graves' disease patients had taken antithyroid drugs for less than 3 months. Peripheral blood TCR sequencing and RNA sequencing compared persistent Graves' disease patients with newly diagnosed Graves' disease patients. The study took place in China and was registered as a clinical trial. A total of 33 samples underwent TCR sequencing, from about 13 patients with persistent Graves' disease and 20 patients with newly diagnosed Graves' disease.

Preparation of the library involved multiplex PCR. Sequencer: Illumina HiSeq 4000. To build TCR beta libraries, CDR3 regions were amplified by Arm-PCR using iRepertoire HTBI primers. Before sequencing, the PCR products underwent gel purification. For the original study's pipeline: Gene usage analysis of CDR3 amino acid clonotypes relied on the roughly 64 TRBV and 14 TRBJ segments identified across samples. COPE and FqMerger were used to merge the filtered high-quality paired reads into contigs. BLAST was used to align contigs to IMGT TRBV, TRBD and TRBJ reference genes, with CDR3 defined following IMGT. Highly expanded clones were defined as clonotypes with a frequency above 0.1%. Shannon entropy was used to measure repertoire diversity, and the Gini coefficient was used to measure V-J evenness. Public clonotypes were defined as clonotypes shared by more than one individual. TCRdb ran its own pipeline on the public reads, namely fastp trimming at Q25 and MiXCR clone calling, and kept in-frame beta chains. Merged by CDR3 protein, the rows form single entries marked with the most common genes and DNA. The V and J calls follow TCRdb's processing rather than the paper's. A total of a few hundred thousand distinct CDR3 sequences appear in this sample, 20% of them only once. The ten biggest clones cover about 15% of the sample.

This clonotype was counted many times. The specificity of this receptor is unknown. The record has no base qualities; no much larger clone is one base away. According to the study, the label for this sample's time point signals: newly diagnosed GD, antithyroid drugs for less than 3 months. For both TCR sequencing and RNA sequencing, RNA was extracted from PBMCs using TRIzol. The diagnosis of Graves' disease followed American Thyroid Association guidelines. The patients came from an endocrinology department in Xi'an, China. Each patient gave 7.5 to 10 milliliters of peripheral blood, collected in an EDTA anticoagulant tube. Ficoll Paque Plus density gradient separation was used to isolate PBMCs, and no further T cell sorting was done. RNA quality was checked with an Agilent 2100 Bioanalyzer and agarose gel, and concentration with a NanoDrop 2000. Overall results and qualifications from the work: Compared with newly diagnosed patients, patients with persistent Graves' disease had lower TCR Shannon entropy and fewer highly expanded clones, which suggests clonal expansion. TRBV28, TRBJ1-2 and TRBJ2-5 were preferentially used in persistent disease, while TRBV20-1 and TRBJ2-1 were favored in newly diagnosed disease. Sequencing and analysis were limited to the TCR beta chain. As a limitation, the authors acknowledged that the small sample size may reduce accuracy. The study examined only peripheral blood because the primary lesion, thyroid tissue, could not be accessed. Persistent patients shared more public clonotypes among themselves (around 2,500) than newly diagnosed patients did (over 950).

The CDR3 runs 16 amino acids, cysteine and phenylalanine included. The retained sequence is limited to the CDR3, 48 bases, with the frame set at the first base. V gives up 1 base and J gives up 3 bases, and the segment between their germline ends measures 16 bases. Reading the germline V gene gives CDR1 MGHRA and CDR2 YSYEKL. This clonotype was sampled from a female donor with Graves disease. Specimen: peripheral blood mononuclear cells (PBMCs), collected at new diagnosis, from a patient treated with antithyroid drugs. This sequence uses TRBV4-1 and TRBJ2-7, with the D assignment possibly TRBD1 or TRBD2, given 6 matching bases for each. The CDR3 protein sequence reads: CASSQAMSGGIYEQYF. The DNA sequence is given as TGCGCCAGCAGCCAAGCCATGTCCGGGGGCATCTACGAGCAGTACTTC.